The following is a T cell receptor beta chain sequence with its context. This record belongs to a study of graft-versus-host responses after intestinal transplantation. TCRdb keeps only in-frame clones here, not all; method: immunoSEQ multiplex PCR. The sample yields fewer than 75,000 clones, roughly 90% seen once. Sequencing was performed on PBMCs, taken 26 days after transplant. The sequence derives from a human patient who received an intestinal transplant, so some T cells may come from the graft donor.

The CDR3 DNA sequence: TGCGCCAGCAGCGACTCCGGGACAGGGGGCGCGAGGGACTATGGCTACACCTTC. It specifies CASSDSGTGGARDYGYTF. The chain employs TRBV5-1 and TRBJ1-2; 12 positions match TRBD1. The CDR3 has 18 residues. Germline V gene lookup returns CDR1 SGHRS and CDR2 YFSETQ. V lost 4 bases and J lost 3; bases outside the gene matches: 13. The whole variable domain, filled in from reference TRBV5-1 and TRBJ1-2, reads KAGVTQTPRYLIKTRGQQVTLSCSPISGHRSVSWYQQTPGQGLQFLFEYFSETQRNKGNFPGRFSGRQFSNSRSEMNVSTLELGDSALYLCASSDSGTGGARDYGYTFGSGTRLTVV.